This passage covers 5 T cell receptor beta chains from one sample sequenced in a study of blood T cell repertoires in COVID-19. Profiled with immunoSEQ multiplex PCR; TCRdb holds only in-frame clones, not every one. The sample yields some 350,000 clones, around 89% seen once. The sample comprised PBMCs or T cells enriched from blood (not recorded which). The receptor set was obtained from a man between 18 and 29 years old who had recovered from COVID-19.

The chain couples TRBV3-1 (or the pseudogene TRBV3-2) to TRBJ2-3, with 15 positions matching TRBD2. V lost 4 bases and J lost 3; bases outside the gene matches: 2. In germline, CDR1 is LGHDT, CDR2 YNNKEL (reference sequence). The CDR3 sequence is 16 residues long. CDR3 DNA: TGTGCCAGCAGCCCCGGGACTAGCGGGAGGACAGATACGCAGTATTTT. This sequence encodes CASSPGTSGRTDTQYF.

The chain links TRBV2 to TRBJ1-4; D may be TRBD1 (6 bases). V was cut by 6 bases and J by 2 bases, with 13 bases left in between. The germline CDR1 and CDR2 sequences are SNHLY and FYNNEI. The CDR3 sequence is 15 residues long. In nucleotides, the CDR3 is TGTGCCAGCAGGAACCAGGGGATCACTAATGAAAAACTGTTTTTT. Its translation: CASRNQGITNEKLFF.

The gene calls are TRBV28 and TRBJ2-1, with 7 bases matching TRBD1. V lost 2 bases to trimming and J lost 3 bases; unmatched junction nucleotides: 7. The length of the CDR3 is 16 residues. Germline CDR1 MDHEN, CDR2 SYDVKM. The CDR3 protein is CASSLPPGQLYNEQFF. The DNA of the CDR3 is TGTGCCAGCAGTTTACCACCGGGACAGCTCTACAATGAGCAGTTCTTC.

The rearrangement links TRBV27 to TRBJ2-2, with a possible D match to TRBD1 (5 bases). The V end was cut by 5 bases, the J end by 3 bases, with 10 bases between. CDR1 and CDR2 (germline): MNHEY, SMNVEV (reference sequence). The CDR3 contains 14 residues. This CDR3 reads CASSPTVYTGELFF. The CDR3 DNA follows: TGTGCCAGCAGTCCGACAGTTTACACCGGGGAGCTGTTTTTT.

The V and J genes are TRBV30 and TRBJ2-7; 8 nucleotides align to TRBD1. The CDR3 is 13 residues long. V dropped 2 bases and J dropped 4; count of bases not matched to a gene: 4. Germline CDR1 reads GTSNPN; CDR2 reads SVGIG (reference sequence). CDR3 DNA: TGTGCCTGGAGTCTCAGGGGGCGGTACGAGCAGTACTTC. Residues: CAWSLRGRYEQYF.